The 10 T cell receptor beta chains below come from one sample, sequenced in a study of T cell changes during pregnancy in multiple sclerosis. Measured with immunoSEQ multiplex PCR; TCRdb has only the in-frame clones, and not every one. Found here are tens of thousands of clones, around 91% of them singletons; the top ten hold about 2.2%. The sample here was peripheral blood, taken in the third trimester of pregnancy. These receptors all come from a female donor in good health, enrolled as a control in a pregnancy study.

V and J are TRBV6-4 and TRBJ2-2; D is unresolved. Germline CDR1 MRHNA, CDR2 SNTAGT. CDR3 length equals 13 residues. The germline V and J ends were trimmed by 2 bases and 3 bases, with 4 bases remaining between them. CDR3 nucleotides: TGTGCCAGCAGTGACGAGTACACCGGGGAGCTGTTTTTT. The encoded protein is CASSDEYTGELFF.

This sequence joins TRBV25-1 and TRBJ1-1; 7 bases fit TRBD1. The CDR3 is made up of 15 amino acids. Unmatched junction bases numbered 9, after V lost 6 bases and J lost 2 bases. Germline V gene sequence: CDR1 MGHDK, CDR2 SYGVNS. The CDR3 coding sequence is TGTGCCAGCAGAGGGGACAGTCGAGGAAACACTGAAGCTTTCTTT. This translates into CASRGDSRGNTEAFF.

This chain joins TRBV10-3 and TRBJ2-2, with D maybe TRBD2 (5 bases). Trimming cost V 7 bases and J 4 bases, with 16 bases left between them. Per the germline V gene, CDR1 is ENHRY and CDR2 is SYGVKD. This CDR3 region has 15 residues. The CDR3 nucleotides are TGTGCCATCACATCCGGAGGACTCGGCACCGGGGAGCTGTTTTTT. Translating gives CAITSGGLGTGELFF.

This clone appeared a single time. This chain joins TRBV29-1 and TRBJ1-4; D remains ambiguous. Per germline, CDR1 SQVTM and CDR2 ANQGSEA. Deletions cut 4 bases from V and 7 bases from J, with 16 bases between. The CDR3 contains 14 residues. The CDR3 DNA is TGCAGCGTTGGTTGGACTTTAGGAACTGAAAAACTGTTTTTT. Its protein is CSVGWTLGTEKLFF.

This clone was detected once. The chain employs TRBV1 and TRBJ1-5. TRBV1 is an annotated pseudogene. This CDR3 contains 18 residues. Here the CDR3 reads CTSSQNTAGGYSNQPQHF. The CDR3 DNA sequence: TGCACCAGCAGCCAGAATACAGCGGGTGGGTATAGCAATCAGCCCCAGCATTTT.

CDR3 DNA sequence: TGTGCCAGCAGCTACCTACCACCGCCCCGGGGGGCAGATACGCAGTATTTT. As protein: CASSYLPPPRGADTQYF. This chain connects TRBV7-9 to TRBJ2-3; TRBD2 matches 7 bases. Germline CDR1 reads SEHNR; CDR2 reads FQNEAQ (reference sequence). The V segment lost 4 bases and the J segment 4 bases; nucleotides outside the gene matches: 14. The CDR3 consists of 17 residues.

The CDR3 reads CASSYLAPPDTQYF. The CDR3, as DNA: TGTGCCAGCAGTTACTTGGCCCCCCCAGATACGCAGTATTTT. The V gene is TRBV6-5, the J gene TRBJ2-3, with D hard to call. The CDR3 is 14 amino acids. Trimming removed 1 base at V and 4 bases at J, with 9 bases between. From germline, CDR1 is MNHEY and CDR2 SVGAGI.

This chain joins TRBV6-6 and TRBJ2-2; 7 bases are shared with TRBD2. Germline CDR1 is MNHNY and CDR2 is SVGAGI (reference sequence). The ends lost 7 bases at V and 3 bases at J; junction bases unmatched: 5. The CDR3 is 14 amino acids. This chain's CDR3 is CASMAAGDTGELFF. CDR3 DNA: TGTGCCAGCATGGCGGCGGGGGACACCGGGGAGCTGTTTTTT.

J is TRBJ1-2 and V is TRBV5-6; TRBD1 might be the D (6 bases). CDR3 length: 14 residues. Germline CDR1 is SGHDT and CDR2 is YYEEEE. Deletions cut 4 bases from V and 2 bases from J, with 12 bases between. CDR3 amino acids: CASSHDRTNYGYTF. The DNA for the CDR3 is TGTGCCAGCAGCCACGACAGGACGAACTATGGCTACACCTTC.

This clone was seen only a few times. This rearrangement joins TRBV23-1 to TRBJ2-1; D is possibly TRBD2 (6 bases). TRBV23-1 is treated as an ORF (open reading frame) with a function not yet certain. This CDR3 has 17 amino acids. V was shortened by 2 bases and J by 7 bases, with 21 bases between the two germline ends. This CDR3 is CASSQSTGTGGFNEQFF. CDR3 bases: TGCGCCAGCAGTCAAAGCACCGGGACTGGAGGATTTAATGAGCAGTTCTTC.